This T cell receptor (beta chain) was documented in a study of cytomegalovirus exposure and HLA in healthy donors. General study results and limits: It was taken for granted in presence/absence analyses that sequencing depth across donors was roughly uniform. In a later analysis, a genetic analysis reported fewer productive-TCR N-insertions in an Asian-associated ancestry cluster than the cohort average.

This PCR relied on a set of 60 Vbeta primers and 13 Jbeta primers. The protocol was immunoSEQ multiplex PCR, while the TCRdb copy is restricted to in-frame clones and leaves out a portion. This repertoire shows about 120,000 clones, 70% to 90% found once; its top ten account for approximately 2%. CDR3 length: 12 residues. The germline gives CDR1 SGHTA, CDR2 FQGNSA. V dropped 5 bases and J dropped 8 bases, with 12 bases sitting between them. Details on this clone: Its cognate antigen is unknown.

Though nominally healthy at sampling, donors likely had unrecorded immune exposures. The receptor was isolated from a man aged 40-50 years in good health and CMV-seronegative. The chain joins TRBV7-2 to TRBJ1-1, with unresolved D. The sequenced sample was PBMCs. As DNA, the CDR3 is TGTGCCAGCAGCAACCCACTACGAGAAGCTTTCTTT. Its translation is CASSNPLREAFF.